These 14 T cell receptor beta chains were sequenced from one sample in a study of blood T cell repertoires in COVID-19. Repertoires were generated with immunoSEQ multiplex PCR, while TCRdb's copy carries only in-frame clones and drops some. In the table there are around 120,000 clones, less than 90% of which are singletons. Sequencing was performed on peripheral blood. The source of these receptors is a man between 65 and 85 years old with acute or convalescent COVID-19.

V gene TRBV6-5 combines with J gene TRBJ2-1; 12 bases fit TRBD2. The V gene end was trimmed by 7 bases and the J gene end by 4 bases; junction bases not matched to a gene: 5. The CDR3 extends over 15 amino acids. Per germline, CDR1 MNHEY and CDR2 SVGAGI. CDR3 in amino acids: CASIPGLAGYNEQFF. In nucleotides, the CDR3 is TGTGCCAGCATCCCCGGACTAGCGGGGTACAATGAGCAGTTCTTC.

This clone turned up a few times. CDR3 amino acids: CASSIPRTGGTLNEKLFF. The CDR3, as DNA: TGTGCCAGTAGTATCCCAAGGACAGGGGGTACTCTTAATGAAAAACTGTTTTTT. The V call is TRBV19, the J call TRBJ1-4; 10 bases are a match to TRBD1. Trimming removed 3 bases from V and 4 bases from J; junction bases left unmatched: 11. CDR1 and CDR2 from the germline V gene are LNHDA and SQIVND (reference sequence). The CDR3 is 18 amino acids. Combining the CDR3 with reference TRBV19 and TRBJ1-4 gives the whole variable domain DGGITQSPKYLFRKEGQNVTLSCEQNLNHDAMYWYRQDPGQGLRLIYYSQIVNDFQKGDIAEGYSVSREKKESFPLTVTSAQKNPTAFYLCASSIPRTGGTLNEKLFFGSGTQLSVL.

V is TRBV11-3 and J is TRBJ1-1; the D is unclear. Trimming removed 3 bases at V and 2 bases at J, with 7 bases between. The germline V gene encodes CDR1 SGHNT and CDR2 YENEEA. The CDR3 sequence is 13 residues long. As DNA, the CDR3 is TGTGCCAGCAGCTTTACAGTAAACACTGAAGCTTTCTTT. This codes for CASSFTVNTEAFF.

The chain joins TRBV11-2 to TRBJ2-7; 10 positions match TRBD2. This CDR3 contains 15 residues. Germline V gives CDR1 SGHAT, CDR2 FQNNGV. Trimming cost V 4 bases and J 3 bases; bases outside gene matches: 6. The CDR3 here is CASSSPTSGLYEQYF. CDR3 in DNA: TGTGCCAGCAGCTCCCCGACTAGCGGGCTCTACGAGCAGTACTTC.

The gene calls are TRBV6-5 and TRBJ1-2; D not resolved. Between the trimmed V and J ends, which lost 6 bases and 3 bases, there was a span of 11 bases. The CDR3 covers 13 residues. The V gene's germline CDR1 is MNHEY and CDR2 SVGAGI. The CDR3 sequence: CASSPAGDYGYTF. CDR3 DNA sequence: TGTGCCAGCAGCCCAGCCGGGGACTATGGCTACACCTTC.

A few counts support this clone. The same CDR3 can be traced to other DNA sequences in this sample. The CDR3 loop reads CATSREVAGRETQYF. CDR3 coding DNA: TGTGCCACCAGCAGAGAAGTCGCCGGGAGAGAGACCCAGTACTTC. This chain links TRBV15 with TRBJ2-5; tentatively, D is TRBD2 (6 bases). V gave up 0 bases and J gave up 4 bases, with 12 bases separating them. The CDR3 spans 15 residues. Per the germline V gene, CDR1 is LNHNV and CDR2 is YYDKDF (reference sequence).

This clone was seen a handful of times. This sequence joins TRBV6-6 and TRBJ1-2; D may be TRBD1 (6 bases). CDR1 and CDR2 (germline): MNHNY, SVGAGI (reference sequence). V lost 0 bases to trimming and J lost 4 bases, with 9 bases between them. This CDR3 spans 14 amino acids. CDR3 sequence: CASSYSATGYGYTF. CDR3 nucleotide sequence: TGTGCCAGCAGTTACTCGGCGACAGGCTATGGCTACACCTTC.

This rearrangement joins TRBV25-1 to TRBJ2-1; the D gene is possibly TRBD1 (6 bases). Trimming took 2 bases from V and 2 from J, leaving 10 bases between them. This CDR3 is 15 amino acids long. Germline lookup yields CDR1 MGHDK and CDR2 SYGVNS. This chain's CDR3 is CASSEGTGPYNEQFF. CDR3 bases: TGTGCCAGCAGTGAAGGCACAGGGCCCTACAATGAGCAGTTCTTC.

The gene calls are TRBV5-1 and TRBJ2-2; the D gene is possibly TRBD2 (5 bases). The germline V gene encodes CDR1 SGHRS and CDR2 YFSETQ. The CDR3 is 15 residues long. The germline V and J ends were trimmed by 2 bases and 3 bases, with 11 bases remaining between them. The CDR3 spells CASSLRLGDTGELFF. The DNA of the CDR3 is TGCGCCAGCAGCTTAAGGCTCGGGGACACCGGGGAGCTGTTTTTT.

The chain employs TRBV6-1 and TRBJ1-1; perhaps TRBD1 as D (6 bases). Germline values: CDR1 MNHNS, CDR2 SASEGT. The CDR3 covers 17 residues. V lost 4 bases to trimming and J lost 4 bases, with 22 bases between them. The CDR3 here is CASSAPSGGGGPTEAFF. In DNA form, the CDR3 reads TGTGCCAGCAGTGCCCCTTCGGGGGGTGGGGGCCCCACTGAAGCTTTCTTT.

The chain couples TRBV5-4 to TRBJ1-6; D is perhaps TRBD1 (5 bases). The CDR3 length is 13 residues. Germline loops: CDR1 SGHNT, CDR2 YYREEE (reference sequence). V was trimmed by 5 bases and J by 9 bases, leaving 12 bases between them. This CDR3 reads CASRFDQGSPLHF. CDR3 nucleotides: TGTGCCAGCAGGTTTGACCAGGGTTCACCCCTCCACTTT. Complete variable domain (other parts from reference TRBV5-4 and TRBJ1-6): ETGVTQSPTHLIKTRGQQVTLRCSSQSGHNTVSWYQQALGQGPQFIFQYYREEENGRGNFPPRFSGLQFPNYSSELNVNALELDDSALYLCASRFDQGSPLHFGNGTRLTVT.

This sequence joins TRBV10-3 and TRBJ1-1; D remains unclear. The CDR3 is 13 amino acids. The germline V gene has CDR1 ENHRY and CDR2 SYGVKD. V shed 10 bases and J shed 1 base, with 13 bases lying between them. Written as DNA, the CDR3 is TGTGCCACCACCCTAGACCGGAACACTGAAGCTTTCTTT. This encodes CATTLDRNTEAFF.

The rearrangement uses TRBV5-1 and TRBJ2-5; 7 nucleotides agree with TRBD2. Germline loops: CDR1 SGHRS, CDR2 YFSETQ. With V trimmed by 4 bases and J by 5 bases, 5 bases remained unmatched. CDR3 size: 13 residues. The CDR3, as DNA: TGCGCCAGCAGCCCGGGGGGAGCGGAGACCCAGTACTTC. This encodes CASSPGGAETQYF.

The J gene is TRBJ2-1, the V gene TRBV2; 12 bases fit TRBD2. This CDR3 comprises 14 residues. Germline CDR1 reads SNHLY; CDR2 reads FYNNEI. The V and J ends lost 6 bases and 7 bases, in that order; junction bases with no gene match: 4. In nucleotides, the CDR3 is TGTGCCAGCAGAAGACTAGCGGGGGTGAATGAGCAGTTCTTC. Translating gives CASRRLAGVNEQFF.